This T cell receptor beta chain was sequenced for a study of blood T cells in healthy people across ages. Sample-barcoded 5' priming and a J-beta primer mix drove a second PCR of 7 to 11 cycles. Using its own MiXCR run on the 5' RACE reads, TCRdb lists one record per CDR3 protein. The sample records roughly 800,000 distinct CDR3 sequences, 58% being singletons. V lost 7 bases to trimming and J lost 5 bases, with 14 bases between them. The CDR3 extends over 12 amino acids. Looked up from germline, CDR1 is SQVTM and CDR2 is ANQGSEA. The sequenced sample was blood. This clonotype was obtained from a man aged 30-40 years in good health. The V gene is TRBV29-1, the J gene TRBJ2-5; D is unresolved. CDR3 nucleotides: TGCAGCGCCGCCCCGGGCAAGGAGACCCAGTACTTC. It codes for CSAAPGKETQYF.